This T cell receptor (beta chain) is drawn from a study of a mutant IDH1 vaccine in newly diagnosed glioma. On the study more broadly: Vaccinations were initiated 4-6 weeks following radiotherapy alone, or were given together with temozolomide cycles. The earlier regimen, radiotherapy, temozolomide, or both, was most often both.

Time point noted: week 5, during vaccination. With topical imiquimod, each dose of the vaccine consisted of 300 ug of mutant IDH1 20-mer peptide. There were new WHO grade 3 or 4 astrocytomas in the donors, and these were IDH1-mutant and ATRX-lost. Profiled with immunoSEQ multiplex PCR; TCRdb holds only in-frame clones, not every one. The table includes about 58,000 clones, around 84% detected once. Study findings and constraints: Pseudoprogression apparently lacked any relation to changes in top peripheral T cell clonotypes.

V shed 3 bases and J shed 5 bases, with 13 bases lying between them. Germline values: CDR1 KGHSH, CDR2 LQKENI. CDR3 length: 14 residues. About this clone: Its antigen is still unknown.

Specimen: PBMCs, collected from a glioma patient whose treatment included an IDH1 peptide vaccine. The V and J genes are TRBV18 and TRBJ1-1, with D unresolved. The origin of this receptor is a woman aged 45-65 years with glioma. The CDR3: CASSPSSATTEAFF. In nucleotides, the CDR3 is TGTGCCAGCTCACCTAGTTCAGCCACAACTGAAGCTTTCTTT.